Presented here are 18 T cell receptor beta chains from one specimen sequenced in a study of blood T cell repertoires in COVID-19. Clones were read by immunoSEQ multiplex PCR, and TCRdb kept only the in-frame ones, dropping some. The table has 50,000 to 65,000 clones, more than 85% seen once. Sequenced material: peripheral blood. Receptor source: a man aged 50-60 years with active COVID-19.

V and J are TRBV19 and TRBJ1-6; TRBD1 matches at 9 bases. Germline V CDR1 and CDR2: LNHDA, SQIVND (reference sequence). The CDR3 has 14 residues. V shed 3 bases, J shed 16 bases, and the junction held 10 bases outside the gene matches. The CDR3 sequence is CASSISGTGPVLHF. CDR3 nucleotides: TGTGCCAGTAGTATCAGCGGGACAGGGCCAGTACTCCACTTT.

The V and J genes are TRBV6-2 or TRBV6-3 and TRBJ2-7, with 9 bases aligning to TRBD2. Per the germline V gene, CDR1 is MNHEY and CDR2 is SVGEGT. The CDR3 runs to 14 residues. The V and J ends lost 6 bases and 7 bases, in that order; junction bases with no gene match: 10. CDR3 residues: CASSTASRGGEQYF. CDR3 DNA sequence: TGTGCCAGCAGCACGGCCTCGCGGGGGGGGGAGCAGTACTTC.

This sequence joins TRBV5-4 and TRBJ2-2, with 8 positions matching TRBD2. This CDR3 has 16 residues. Germline CDR1 and CDR2: SGHNT and YYREEE (reference sequence). With V trimmed by 1 base and J by 6 bases, 8 bases remained unmatched. CDR3 protein: CASSLKDGRDAGELFF. The CDR3 DNA is TGTGCCAGCAGCTTGAAGGACGGGAGGGATGCCGGGGAGCTGTTTTTT.

The chain joins TRBV7-2 to TRBJ1-2; D not resolved. V was shortened by 5 bases and J by 6 bases, with 7 bases between the two germline ends. Germline CDR1 and CDR2: SGHTA and FQGNSA. The CDR3 is 11 amino acids. As DNA, the CDR3 is TGTGCCAGCAGCCGGTTTGATGGCTACACCTTC. This translates into CASSRFDGYTF.

The rearrangement joins TRBV7-8 to TRBJ1-4; the match to TRBD1 covers 8 bases. CDR3 length: 15 amino acids. V lost 3 bases and J lost 7; bases outside the gene matches: 7. The V gene's germline CDR1 is SGHVS and CDR2 FQNEAQ. CDR3 sequence reads: CASSFLPGQAEKLFF. CDR3 DNA: TGTGCCAGCAGCTTTTTACCGGGACAGGCTGAAAAACTGTTTTTT.

Turning to this clone: Without the conserved terminal phenylalanine or tryptophan, this CDR3 likely stems from a read error. The V gene is TRBV27, the J gene TRBJ1-1; 9 bases are a match to TRBD1. From germline, CDR1 is MNHEY and CDR2 SMNVEV (reference sequence). The CDR3 has 15 residues. J gave up 3 bases and V 5 bases, and 7 bases lay outside the gene matches. DNA for the CDR3: TGTGCCAGCAGTACAATGGGACAGGGCGACACTGAAGCTTTCCTT. This encodes CASSTMGQGDTEAFL.

This chain uses TRBV12-5 with TRBJ2-1; 8 bases agree with TRBD2. The V segment lost 6 bases and the J segment 8 bases; nucleotides outside the gene matches: 9. CDR1 is LGHNT, CDR2 FRNRAP, per germline. The CDR3 consists of 14 residues. The CDR3 sequence: CASGTSGSVYEQFF. CDR3 nucleotides: TGTGCTAGTGGGACAAGCGGGAGTGTTTATGAGCAGTTCTTC.

This clone was seen just once. The rearrangement joins TRBV7-3 to TRBJ1-2; D is perhaps TRBD1 (6 bases). Germline values: CDR1 SGHTA, CDR2 FQGTGA. CDR3 length: 13 residues. Trimming removed 5 bases from V and 8 bases from J, with 15 bases in between. CDR3 residues: CASSQTGIVGYTF. DNA of the CDR3: TGTGCCAGCAGCCAAACAGGGATAGTGGGCTACACCTTC.

The V gene is TRBV7-2, the J gene TRBJ2-1; no reliable D call. Between the trimmed V and J ends, which lost 1 base and 9 bases, there was a span of 4 bases. From germline, CDR1 is SGHTA and CDR2 FQGNSA. The CDR3 extends over 11 amino acids. CDR3 sequence reads: CASSLDLEQFF. Here the CDR3 DNA reads TGTGCCAGCAGCTTAGATCTTGAGCAGTTCTTC.

V is TRBV7-9 and J is TRBJ2-7; TRBD2 agrees at 14 bases. The CDR3 contains 18 residues. The V segment lost 5 bases and the J segment 4 bases; nucleotides outside the gene matches: 13. Germline lookup yields CDR1 SEHNR and CDR2 FQNEAQ (reference sequence). Written as DNA, the CDR3 is TGTGCCAGCAGCCCATGGACTAGCGGGAGGTCCCTTTCTTACGAGCAGTACTTC. Translation gives CASSPWTSGRSLSYEQYF.

The chain couples TRBV6-2 or TRBV6-3 to TRBJ2-1; TRBD2 aligns across 12 bases. V was clipped by 6 bases and J by 8 bases; unmatched bases: 8. The germline V gene has CDR1 MNHEY and CDR2 SVGEGT. The CDR3 totals 15 residues. CDR3 protein: CASRPSGGAGHEQFF. The CDR3 DNA is TGTGCCAGCAGACCTAGCGGGGGGGCCGGCCATGAGCAGTTCTTC.

The chain is built from TRBV5-1 and TRBJ2-1, with 7 bases identical to TRBD2. CDR1 is SGHRS and CDR2 is YFSETQ in the germline V gene. The length of the CDR3 is 13 residues. V was clipped by 7 bases and J by 5 bases; unmatched bases: 6. CDR3 nucleotide sequence: TGCGCCAGCGGTCTAGCGGCAAACAATGAGCAGTTCTTC. Its translation: CASGLAANNEQFF.

This chain links TRBV19 with TRBJ1-2; the D is unclear. Germline V gene sequence: CDR1 LNHDA, CDR2 SQIVND (reference sequence). Trimming removed 1 base at V and 0 bases at J, with 3 bases between. The CDR3 loop spans 13 amino acids. The CDR3 coding sequence is TGTGCCAGTAGTATAGCGGCTAACTATGGCTACACCTTC. Translated, it gives CASSIAANYGYTF.

The genes are TRBV5-1 and TRBJ2-3, with D tentatively TRBD2 (5 bases). CDR1 SGHRS and CDR2 YFSETQ come from the germline V gene. V lost 7 bases and J lost 0, with 18 bases in between. The CDR3 has 16 residues. This chain's CDR3 is CASAIVGVGSTDTQYF. CDR3 DNA sequence: TGCGCCAGCGCCATTGTGGGAGTAGGTAGCACAGATACGCAGTATTTT.

This rearrangement joins TRBV5-4 to TRBJ2-1, with TRBD1 as a possible D gene (6 bases). V gave up 1 base and J gave up 2 bases, with 19 bases separating them. The length of the CDR3 is 18 residues. Germline assignment: CDR1 SGHNT and CDR2 YYREEE (reference sequence). This CDR3 is CASSLFGMRRTAYNEQFF. The CDR3 nucleotides are TGTGCCAGCAGCTTGTTTGGGATGAGGCGGACAGCCTACAATGAGCAGTTCTTC.

The chain is built from TRBV5-8 and TRBJ2-2; D gene ambiguous. Germline V lookup: CDR1 SGHTS, CDR2 YDEGEE. Trimming removed 1 base at V and 6 bases at J, with 10 bases between. The CDR3 spans 14 residues. This CDR3 is CASSLKTLAGELFF. The CDR3 DNA is TGTGCCAGCAGCTTGAAGACACTGGCCGGGGAGCTGTTTTTT.

The V call is TRBV2, the J call TRBJ2-1; TRBD2 agrees at 11 bases. J gave up 0 bases and V 7 bases, and 5 bases lay outside the gene matches. This CDR3 contains 16 residues. From germline, CDR1 is SNHLY and CDR2 FYNNEI. The CDR3 loop is CASNPTSGSSYNEQFF. CDR3 DNA: TGTGCCAGCAATCCTACTAGCGGGAGCTCCTACAATGAGCAGTTCTTC. The whole variable domain, filled in from reference TRBV2 and TRBJ2-1, reads EPEVTQTPSHQVTQMGQEVILRCVPISNHLYFYWYRQILGQKVEFLVSFYNNEISEKSEIFDDQFSVERPDGSNFTLKIRSTKLEDSAMYFCASNPTSGSSYNEQFFGPGTRLTVL.

Notes on this clone: Mismatch with germline at one junction end may stem from a read error. This sequence joins TRBV6-1 and TRBJ2-3; 7 bases match TRBD1. Looked up from germline, CDR1 is MNHNS and CDR2 is SASEGT. CDR3 length equals 15 residues. The CDR3 DNA reads as TGTGCCAACAGTGACAGGGCCTCGAGCACAGATACGCAGTATTTT. Protein sequence: CANSDRASSTDTQYF.